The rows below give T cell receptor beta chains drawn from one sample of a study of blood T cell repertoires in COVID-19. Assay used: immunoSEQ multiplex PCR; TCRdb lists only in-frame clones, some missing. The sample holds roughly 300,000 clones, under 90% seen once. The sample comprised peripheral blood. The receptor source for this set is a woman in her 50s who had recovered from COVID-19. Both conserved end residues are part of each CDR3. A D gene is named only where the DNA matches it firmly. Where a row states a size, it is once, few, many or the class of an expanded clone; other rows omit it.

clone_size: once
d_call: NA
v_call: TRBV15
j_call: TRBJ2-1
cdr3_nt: TGTGCCACCAGCAGAGATTCCCCCGGGAGTGAGCAGTTCTTC
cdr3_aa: CATSRDSPGSEQFF

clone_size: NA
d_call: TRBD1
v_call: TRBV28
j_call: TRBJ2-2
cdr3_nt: TGTGCCAGCAGTACGGCCGGGACAGGGGGCTTTACCGGGGAGCTGTTTTTT
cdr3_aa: CASSTAGTGGFTGELFF

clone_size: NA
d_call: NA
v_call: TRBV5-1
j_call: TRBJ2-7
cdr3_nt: TGCGCCAGCAGATTCATTTTCCCGGGGGACGAGCAGTACTTC
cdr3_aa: CASRFIFPGDEQYF

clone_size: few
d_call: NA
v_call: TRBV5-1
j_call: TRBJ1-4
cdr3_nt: TGCGCCAGCAGCAACATAATGGCAACTAATGAAAAACTGTTTTTT
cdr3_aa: CASSNIMATNEKLFF

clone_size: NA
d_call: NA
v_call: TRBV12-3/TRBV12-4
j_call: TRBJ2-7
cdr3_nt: TGTGCCAGCAGTTTAGAAGCATCCTACGAGCAGTACTTC
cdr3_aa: CASSLEASYEQYF

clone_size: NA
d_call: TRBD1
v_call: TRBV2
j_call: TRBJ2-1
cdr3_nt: TGTGCCAGCAGCCTGGACAGGGGGGACTACAATGAGCAGTTCTTC
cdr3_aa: CASSLDRGDYNEQFF

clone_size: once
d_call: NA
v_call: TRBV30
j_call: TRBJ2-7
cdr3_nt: TGTGCCTGGAGTGTTTCAGGTTTTTACGAGCAGTACTTC
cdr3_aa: CAWSVSGFYEQYF

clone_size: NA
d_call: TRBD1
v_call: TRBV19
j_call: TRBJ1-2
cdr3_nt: TGTGCCAGTAGTCGAGCGAGTTGGGACAGGGGCCTCAGGGACTATGGCTACACCTTC
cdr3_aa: CASSRASWDRGLRDYGYTF

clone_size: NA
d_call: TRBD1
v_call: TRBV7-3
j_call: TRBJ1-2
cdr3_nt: TGTGCCAGCAGCTTAACTTTTCGGGACAGGGGGACCGATGGCTACACCTTC
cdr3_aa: CASSLTFRDRGTDGYTF

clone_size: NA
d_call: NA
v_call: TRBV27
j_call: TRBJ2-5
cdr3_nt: TGTGCCAGCAGACCTGGGCTACAAGAGACCCAGTACTTC
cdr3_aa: CASRPGLQETQYF

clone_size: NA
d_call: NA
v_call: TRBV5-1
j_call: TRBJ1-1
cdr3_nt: TGCGCCAGCAGCTTAACGGACACCCTGAACACTGAAGCTTTCTTT
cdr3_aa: CASSLTDTLNTEAFF

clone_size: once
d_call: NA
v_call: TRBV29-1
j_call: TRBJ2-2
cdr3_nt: TGCAGCGGACGAACAGGACCCGGAACCGGGGAGCTGTTTTTT
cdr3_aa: CSGRTGPGTGELFF

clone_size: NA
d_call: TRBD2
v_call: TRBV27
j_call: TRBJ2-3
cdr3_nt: TGTGCCAGCAGTCCAGGACTAGCGGGGGGCGCTAGCACAGATACGCAGTATTTT
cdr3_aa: CASSPGLAGGASTDTQYF

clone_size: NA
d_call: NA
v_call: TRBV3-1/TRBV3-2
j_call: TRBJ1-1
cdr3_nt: TGTGCCAGCAGCCTGCAGGGCTCCCCTGAAGCTTTCTTT
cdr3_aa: CASSLQGSPEAFF

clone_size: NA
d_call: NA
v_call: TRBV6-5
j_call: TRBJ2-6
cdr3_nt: TGTGCCAGCAGAGGAAGGGAGACCAACGTCCTGACTTTC
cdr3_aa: CASRGRETNVLTF

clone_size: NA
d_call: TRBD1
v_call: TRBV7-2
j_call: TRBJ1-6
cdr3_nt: TGTGCCAGCAGCTTAGCGCACAGGGGAAGTGCACCCCTCCACTTT
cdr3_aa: CASSLAHRGSAPLHF

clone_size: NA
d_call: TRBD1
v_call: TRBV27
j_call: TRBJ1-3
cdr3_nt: TGTGCCACCCAGGGGGCGGCTGGAAACACCATATATTTT
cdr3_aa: CATQGAAGNTIYF

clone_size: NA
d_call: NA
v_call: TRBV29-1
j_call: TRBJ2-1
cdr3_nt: TGCAGCGCCCCACAGGGCAATGAGCAGTTCTTC
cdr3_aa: CSAPQGNEQFF

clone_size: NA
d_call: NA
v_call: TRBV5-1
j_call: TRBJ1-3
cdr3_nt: TGCGCCAGCAGCTTTGATACCGGGACTGGAAACACCATATATTTT
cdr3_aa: CASSFDTGTGNTIYF

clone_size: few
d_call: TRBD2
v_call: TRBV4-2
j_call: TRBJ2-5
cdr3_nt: TGTGCCAGCAGCCAAGATGGGACTAGCGGGGAAGAGACCCAGTACTTC
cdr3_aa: CASSQDGTSGEETQYF

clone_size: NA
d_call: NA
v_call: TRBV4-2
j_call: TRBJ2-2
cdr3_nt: TGTGCCAGCAGCCAAAGGGGCCAGACAGGATTCTTCGGGGAGCTGTTTTTT
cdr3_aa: CASSQRGQTGFFGELFF

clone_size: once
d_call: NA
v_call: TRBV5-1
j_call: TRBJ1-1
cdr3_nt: TGCGCCAGCAGCTTGGGCAGGGGCTCGGCCAAAGCTTTCTTT
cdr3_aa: CASSLGRGSAKAFF

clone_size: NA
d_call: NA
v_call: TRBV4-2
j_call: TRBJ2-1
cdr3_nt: TGTGCCAGCAGCCAAGGCACGCAGGGGAGAAATGAGCAGTTCTTC
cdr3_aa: CASSQGTQGRNEQFF

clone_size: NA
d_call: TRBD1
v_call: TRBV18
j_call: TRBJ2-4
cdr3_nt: TGTGCCAGCTCAGAGGGGACAGGGGTGGTCAAAAACATTCAGTACTTC
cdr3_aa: CASSEGTGVVKNIQYF

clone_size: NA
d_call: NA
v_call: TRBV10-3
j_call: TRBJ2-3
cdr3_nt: TGTGCCATCAGTGGTGGGGGGATATCCACAGATACGCAGTATTTT
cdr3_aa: CAISGGGISTDTQYF

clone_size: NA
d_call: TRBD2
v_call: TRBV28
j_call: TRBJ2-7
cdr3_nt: TGTGCCAGCAGTTCACCAACTCAACTAGCGGGGTCCTCCTACGAGCAGTACTTC
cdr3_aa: CASSSPTQLAGSSYEQYF

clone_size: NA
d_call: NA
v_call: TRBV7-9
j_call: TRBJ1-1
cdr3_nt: TGTGCCAGCAGCTTTACCCCCGGGGTGCACACTGAAGCTTTCTTT
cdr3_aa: CASSFTPGVHTEAFF

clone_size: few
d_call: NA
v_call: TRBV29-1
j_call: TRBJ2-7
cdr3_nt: TGCAGCGTTGAATTTTACAGTGACCCCTACGAGCAGTACTTC
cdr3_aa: CSVEFYSDPYEQYF

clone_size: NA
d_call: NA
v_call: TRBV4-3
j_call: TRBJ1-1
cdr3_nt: TGCGCCAGCAGCCAAGATCATTCCGCCGGAGGAGAAGCTTTCTTT
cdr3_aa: CASSQDHSAGGEAFF

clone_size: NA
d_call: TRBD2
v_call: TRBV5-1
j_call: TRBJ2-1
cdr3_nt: TGCGCCAGCAGCTTGAATAGCGGGGCAAGCTCCTACAATGAGCAGTTCTTC
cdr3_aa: CASSLNSGASSYNEQFF

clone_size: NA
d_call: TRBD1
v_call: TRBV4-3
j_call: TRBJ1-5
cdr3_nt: TGCGCCAGCAGCCGACAAACAGGGGGTGGGCAGCCCCAGCATTTT
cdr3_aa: CASSRQTGGGQPQHF

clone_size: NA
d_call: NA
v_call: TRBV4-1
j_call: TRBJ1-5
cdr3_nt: TGCGCCAGCAGCCAAGACAGTAATCAGCCCCAGCATTTT
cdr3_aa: CASSQDSNQPQHF

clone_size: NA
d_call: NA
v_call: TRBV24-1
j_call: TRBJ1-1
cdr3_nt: TGTGCCACCAGTGATTTTAGGGGGAGTTTTCTCTTT
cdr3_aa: CATSDFRGSFLF

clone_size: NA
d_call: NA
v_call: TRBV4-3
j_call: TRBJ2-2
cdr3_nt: TGCGCCAGCAGCCAAGATGCTCGCACTACCAGAACCGGGGAGCTGTTTTTT
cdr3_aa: CASSQDARTTRTGELFF

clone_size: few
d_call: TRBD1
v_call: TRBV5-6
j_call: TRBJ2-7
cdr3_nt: TGTGCCAGCAGCTTGGAGGACAGGGTTGATCCTTCGAGATACGAGCAGTACTTC
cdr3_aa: CASSLEDRVDPSRYEQYF

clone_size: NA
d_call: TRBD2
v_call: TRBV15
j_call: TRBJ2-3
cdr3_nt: TGTGCCACCAGCAGAGGCCCCGGGACTAGCCTTCTGGATACGCAGTATTTT
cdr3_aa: CATSRGPGTSLLDTQYF

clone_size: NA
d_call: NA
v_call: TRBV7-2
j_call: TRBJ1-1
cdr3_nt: TGTGCCAGCAGCTTGGGCAGCATGATGAACACTGAAGCTTTCTTT
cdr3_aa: CASSLGSMMNTEAFF

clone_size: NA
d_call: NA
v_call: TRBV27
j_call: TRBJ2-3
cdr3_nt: TGTGCCAGTTGGAGGCTAGGCACAGATACGCAGTATTTT
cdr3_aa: CASWRLGTDTQYF